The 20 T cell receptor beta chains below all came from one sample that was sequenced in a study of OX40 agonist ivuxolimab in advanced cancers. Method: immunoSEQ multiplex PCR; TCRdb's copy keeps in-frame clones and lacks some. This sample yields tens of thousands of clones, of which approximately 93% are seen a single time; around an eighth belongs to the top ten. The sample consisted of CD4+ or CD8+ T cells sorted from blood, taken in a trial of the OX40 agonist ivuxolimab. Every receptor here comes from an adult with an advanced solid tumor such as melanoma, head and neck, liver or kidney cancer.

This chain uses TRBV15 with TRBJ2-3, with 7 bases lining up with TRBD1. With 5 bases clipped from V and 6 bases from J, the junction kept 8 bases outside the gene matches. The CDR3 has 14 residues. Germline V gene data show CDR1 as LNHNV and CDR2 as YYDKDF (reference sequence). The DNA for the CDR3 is TGTGCCACCAGCCGGCGACAGGGCGGGGATACGCAGTATTTT. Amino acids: CATSRRQGGDTQYF. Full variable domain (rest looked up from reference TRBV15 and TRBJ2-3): DAMVIQNPRYQVTQFGKPVTLSCSQTLNHNVMYWYQQKSSQAPKLLFHYYDKDFNNEADTPDNFQSRRPNTSFCFLDIRSPGLGDTAMYLCATSRRQGGDTQYFGPGTRLTVL.

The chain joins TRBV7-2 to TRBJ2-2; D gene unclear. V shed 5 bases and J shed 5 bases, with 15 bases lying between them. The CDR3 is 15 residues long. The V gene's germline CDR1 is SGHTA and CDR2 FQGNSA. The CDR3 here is CASSAFGAGTGELFF. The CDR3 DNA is TGTGCCAGCAGCGCCTTTGGAGCTGGGACCGGGGAGCTGTTTTTT.

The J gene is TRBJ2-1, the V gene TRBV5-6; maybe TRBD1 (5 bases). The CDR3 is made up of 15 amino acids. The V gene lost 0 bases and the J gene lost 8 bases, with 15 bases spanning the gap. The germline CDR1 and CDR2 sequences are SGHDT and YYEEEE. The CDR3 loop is CASSLEGELRDEQFF. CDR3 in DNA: TGTGCCAGCAGCTTGGAAGGGGAATTAAGGGATGAGCAGTTCTTC. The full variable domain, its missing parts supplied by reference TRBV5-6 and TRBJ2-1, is DAGVTQSPTHLIKTRGQQVTLRCSPKSGHDTVSWYQQALGQGPQFIFQYYEEEERQRGNFPDRFSGHQFPNYSSELNVNALLLGDSALYLCASSLEGELRDEQFFGPGTRLTVL.

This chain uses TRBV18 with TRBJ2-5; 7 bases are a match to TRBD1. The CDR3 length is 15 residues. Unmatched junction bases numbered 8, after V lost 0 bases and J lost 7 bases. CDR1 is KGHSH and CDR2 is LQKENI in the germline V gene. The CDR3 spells CASSPPIGGAGTQYF. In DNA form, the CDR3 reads TGTGCCAGCTCACCACCAATAGGGGGCGCTGGGACCCAGTACTTC.

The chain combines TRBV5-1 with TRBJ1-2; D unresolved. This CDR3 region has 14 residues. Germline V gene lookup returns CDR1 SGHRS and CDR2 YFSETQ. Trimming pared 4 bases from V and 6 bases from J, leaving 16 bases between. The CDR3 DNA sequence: TGCGCCAGCAGCCCCCAGCCCCGGTCGGATGGCTACACCTTC. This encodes CASSPQPRSDGYTF.

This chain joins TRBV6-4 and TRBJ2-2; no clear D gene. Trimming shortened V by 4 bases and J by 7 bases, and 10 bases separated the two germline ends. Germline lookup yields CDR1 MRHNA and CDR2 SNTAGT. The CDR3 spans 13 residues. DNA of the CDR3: TGTGCCAGCAGTGTGGAGTTGGGCGGGGAGCTGTTTTTT. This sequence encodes CASSVELGGELFF.

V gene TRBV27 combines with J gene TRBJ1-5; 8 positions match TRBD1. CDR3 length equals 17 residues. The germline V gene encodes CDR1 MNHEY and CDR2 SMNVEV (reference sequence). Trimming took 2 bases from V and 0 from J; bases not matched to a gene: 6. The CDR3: CASSLTYRGTSNQPQHF. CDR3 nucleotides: TGTGCCAGCAGTTTAACCTACAGGGGGACTAGCAATCAGCCCCAGCATTTT.

DNA of the CDR3: TGTGCCAGCGCAAGTATAGCCAAAAACATTCAGTACTTC. Protein: CASASIAKNIQYF. The rearrangement joins TRBV2 to TRBJ2-4; D is unclear. The CDR3 totals 13 residues. V lost 8 bases and J 0 bases, leaving 8 bases between the germline ends. Germline V gene data show CDR1 as SNHLY and CDR2 as FYNNEI. Full variable domain (outside the CDR3, taken from reference TRBV2 and TRBJ2-4): EPEVTQTPSHQVTQMGQEVILRCVPISNHLYFYWYRQILGQKVEFLVSFYNNEISEKSEIFDDQFSVERPDGSNFTLKIRSTKLEDSAMYFCASASIAKNIQYFGAGTRLSVL.

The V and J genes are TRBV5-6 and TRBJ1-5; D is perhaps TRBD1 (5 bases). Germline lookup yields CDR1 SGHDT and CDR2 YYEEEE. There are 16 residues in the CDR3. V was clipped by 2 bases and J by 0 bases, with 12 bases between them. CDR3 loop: CASSFGTLYSNQPQHF. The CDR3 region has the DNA TGTGCCAGCAGCTTCGGGACCCTATATAGCAATCAGCCCCAGCATTTT.

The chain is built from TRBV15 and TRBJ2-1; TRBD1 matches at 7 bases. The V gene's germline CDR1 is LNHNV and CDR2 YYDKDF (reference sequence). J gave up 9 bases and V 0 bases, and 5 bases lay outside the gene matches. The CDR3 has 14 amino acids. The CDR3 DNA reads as TGTGCCACCAGCAGAGAAACAGGGGTAGGTGAGCAGTTCTTC. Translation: CATSRETGVGEQFF.

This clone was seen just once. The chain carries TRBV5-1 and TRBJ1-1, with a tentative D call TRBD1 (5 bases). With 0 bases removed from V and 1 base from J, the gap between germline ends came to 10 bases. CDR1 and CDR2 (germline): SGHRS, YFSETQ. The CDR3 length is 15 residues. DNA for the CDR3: TGCGCCAGCAGCTTGGTAGGCCAGGGGAACACTGAAGCTTTCTTT. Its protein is CASSLVGQGNTEAFF.

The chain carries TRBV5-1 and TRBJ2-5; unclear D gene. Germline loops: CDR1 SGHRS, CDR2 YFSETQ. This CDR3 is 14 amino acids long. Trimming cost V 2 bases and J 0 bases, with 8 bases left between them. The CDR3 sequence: CASSLSSYQETQYF. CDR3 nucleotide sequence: TGCGCCAGCAGCTTAAGCAGCTACCAAGAGACCCAGTACTTC.

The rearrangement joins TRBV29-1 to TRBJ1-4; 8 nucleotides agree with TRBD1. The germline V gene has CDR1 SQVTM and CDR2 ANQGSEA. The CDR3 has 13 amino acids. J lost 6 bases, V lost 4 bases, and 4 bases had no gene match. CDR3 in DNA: TGCAGCGTTGCCGGACAGGGCTATGAAAAACTGTTTTTT. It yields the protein CSVAGQGYEKLFF.

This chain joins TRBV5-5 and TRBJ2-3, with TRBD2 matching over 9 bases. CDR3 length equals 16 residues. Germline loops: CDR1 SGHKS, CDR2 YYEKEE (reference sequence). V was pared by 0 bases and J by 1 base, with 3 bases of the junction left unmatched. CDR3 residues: CASSLVERGGTDTQYF. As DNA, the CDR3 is TGTGCCAGCAGCTTGGTAGAGCGGGGGGGCACAGATACGCAGTATTTT.

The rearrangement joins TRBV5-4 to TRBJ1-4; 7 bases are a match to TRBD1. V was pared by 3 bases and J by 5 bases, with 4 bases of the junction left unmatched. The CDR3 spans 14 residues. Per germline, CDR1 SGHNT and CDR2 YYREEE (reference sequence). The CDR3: CASSSQGVNEKLFF. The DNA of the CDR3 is TGTGCCAGCAGCTCCCAGGGGGTCAATGAAAAACTGTTTTTT.

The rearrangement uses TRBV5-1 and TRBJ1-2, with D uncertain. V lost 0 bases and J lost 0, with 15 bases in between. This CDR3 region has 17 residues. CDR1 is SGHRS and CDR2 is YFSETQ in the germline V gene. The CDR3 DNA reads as TGCGCCAGCAGCTTGGGAGGCAGCCAACGATCTAACTATGGCTACACCTTC. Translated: CASSLGGSQRSNYGYTF.

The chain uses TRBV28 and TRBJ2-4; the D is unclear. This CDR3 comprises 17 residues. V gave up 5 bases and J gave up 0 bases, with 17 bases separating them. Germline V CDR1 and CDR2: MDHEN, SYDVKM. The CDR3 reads CASSGRLDTLAKNIQYF. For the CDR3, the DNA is TGTGCCAGCAGTGGACGCCTTGACACCCTAGCCAAAAACATTCAGTACTTC.

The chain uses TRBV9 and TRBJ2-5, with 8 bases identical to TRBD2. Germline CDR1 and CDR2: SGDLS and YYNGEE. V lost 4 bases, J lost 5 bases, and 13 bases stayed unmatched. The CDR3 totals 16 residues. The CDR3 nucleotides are TGTGCCAGCAGCTCCGGACTAGCATGGGAAGGGGAGACCCAGTACTTC. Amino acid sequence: CASSSGLAWEGETQYF.

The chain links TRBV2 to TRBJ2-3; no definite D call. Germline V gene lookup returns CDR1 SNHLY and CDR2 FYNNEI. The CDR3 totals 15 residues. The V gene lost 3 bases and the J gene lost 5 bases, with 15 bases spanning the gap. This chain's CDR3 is CASSDRWFSRDTQYF. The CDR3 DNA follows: TGTGCCAGCAGTGACAGGTGGTTTTCTCGAGATACGCAGTATTTT.

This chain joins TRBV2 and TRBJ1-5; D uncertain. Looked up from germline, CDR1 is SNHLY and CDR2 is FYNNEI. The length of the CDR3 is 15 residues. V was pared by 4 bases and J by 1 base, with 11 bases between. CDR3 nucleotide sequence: TGTGCCAGCAGTGGAGAGGCAGGAAGCAATCAGCCCCAGCATTTT. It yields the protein CASSGEAGSNQPQHF.